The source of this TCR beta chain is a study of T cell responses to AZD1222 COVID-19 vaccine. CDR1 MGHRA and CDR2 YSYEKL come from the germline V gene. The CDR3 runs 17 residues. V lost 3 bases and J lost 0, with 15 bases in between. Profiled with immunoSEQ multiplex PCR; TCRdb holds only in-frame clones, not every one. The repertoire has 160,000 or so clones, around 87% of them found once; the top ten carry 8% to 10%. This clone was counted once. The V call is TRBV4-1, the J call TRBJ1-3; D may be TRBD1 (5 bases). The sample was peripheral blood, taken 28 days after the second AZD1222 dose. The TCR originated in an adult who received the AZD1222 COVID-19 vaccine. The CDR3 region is CASSHPGPMHSGNTIYF. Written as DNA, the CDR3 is TGCGCCAGCAGCCACCCGGGACCCATGCACTCTGGAAACACCATATATTTT.